The following is a T cell receptor (beta chain) sequence with its context. These data originate in a study of blood T cell repertoires in COVID-19. Study at large: Samples of COVID-19 (acute and convalescent) were obtained from the United States, Italy and Spain. T cells, B-cell-depleted T cells, or PBMCs provided the cDNA or gDNA that served as material.

The CDR3 is made up of 14 amino acids. V gave up 7 bases and J gave up 2 bases, with 12 bases separating them. Germline values: CDR1 SNHLY, CDR2 FYNNEI. Methods used by the authors: Amplification with reference gene primers provided the estimates of nucleated cell counts. Repertoires were generated with immunoSEQ multiplex PCR, while TCRdb's copy carries only in-frame clones and drops some. From that table come the V and J calls and clone size; the DNA was used to work out D and trimming. Of about 250,000 clones in the sample, 86% were seen once. The chain carries TRBV2 and TRBJ1-5; a possible D gene is TRBD1 (5 bases). The source material was peripheral blood. The TCR comes from a woman aged 60 to 75 who had recovered from COVID-19. The CDR3 here is CASKVLGGNQPQHF. The CDR3 coding sequence is TGTGCCAGCAAGGTGCTAGGGGGCAATCAGCCCCAGCATTTT.